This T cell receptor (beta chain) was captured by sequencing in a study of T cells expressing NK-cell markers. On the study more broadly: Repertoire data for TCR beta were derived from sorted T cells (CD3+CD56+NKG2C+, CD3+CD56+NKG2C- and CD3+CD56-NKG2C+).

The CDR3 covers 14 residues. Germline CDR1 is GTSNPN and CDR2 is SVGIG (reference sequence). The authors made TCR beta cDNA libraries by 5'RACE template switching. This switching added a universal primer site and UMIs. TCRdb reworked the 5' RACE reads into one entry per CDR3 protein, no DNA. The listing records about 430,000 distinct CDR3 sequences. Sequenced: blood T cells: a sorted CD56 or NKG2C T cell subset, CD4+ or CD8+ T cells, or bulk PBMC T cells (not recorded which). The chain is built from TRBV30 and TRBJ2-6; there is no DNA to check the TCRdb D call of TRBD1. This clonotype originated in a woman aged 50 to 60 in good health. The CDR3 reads CAWSKGQGVDVLTF.